This entry concerns a single T cell receptor beta chain. CDR3 size: 17 residues. Germline trimming cut 1 base from V and 5 bases from J; bases unmatched to any gene: 12. Germline CDR1 is SNHLY and CDR2 is FYNNEI. The data stem from a study of blood T cell repertoires in COVID-19. About the research overall: Collection of acute and convalescent COVID-19 samples took place in the United States, Italy and Spain. PBMCs, B-cell-depleted T cells, or T cells provided the cDNA or gDNA that made up the material.

In the study's own analysis: Nucleated cell counts were estimated from reference gene primer amplification. Measured with immunoSEQ multiplex PCR; TCRdb has only the in-frame clones, and not every one. The V and J calls and clone size come from that table; D and trimming were worked out from the DNA. The sample consists of under 140,000 clones, around 89% of them appearing once. The receptor was derived from a woman between 45 and 65 years old with acute or convalescent COVID-19. V usage is TRBV2 and J usage is TRBJ2-7; 9 positions agree with TRBD2. Sequenced sample: peripheral blood. The CDR3 sequence is CASSEGGAGGDMDEQYF. The CDR3 DNA reads as TGTGCCAGCAGTGAAGGGGGAGCGGGAGGAGATATGGACGAGCAGTACTTC. Based on the CDR3 plus reference TRBV2 and TRBJ2-7, the full variable domain is EPEVTQTPSHQVTQMGQEVILRCVPISNHLYFYWYRQILGQKVEFLVSFYNNEISEKSEIFDDQFSVERPDGSNFTLKIRSTKLEDSAMYFCASSEGGAGGDMDEQYFGPGTRLTVT.